What follows are 29 T cell receptor beta chains derived from one specimen sequenced in a study of graft-versus-host responses after intestinal transplantation. Profiling relied on immunoSEQ multiplex PCR, and the TCRdb table lists in-frame clones only, not all of them. The sample lists some 17,000 clones, around 82% occurring once. Graft-derived tissue was subjected to processing to liberate intraepithelial and lamina propria lymphocytes. The sample in question was ileum tissue, obtained 17 days after transplant. The receptors stem from a human patient who received an intestinal transplant, so some T cells may come from the graft donor.

As DNA, the CDR3 is TGTGCCAGCAGTTTCAGGGATCAGCCCCAGCATTTT. As protein: CASSFRDQPQHF. J is TRBJ1-5 and V is TRBV7-9; TRBD1 is a possible D gene (5 bases). CDR3 length: 12 amino acids. Deletions cut 6 bases from V and 5 bases from J, with 8 bases between. Germline V gene lookup returns CDR1 SEHNR and CDR2 FQNEAQ (reference sequence).

The gene calls are TRBV5-8 and TRBJ2-1; a weak D match, TRBD2 (6 bases). The CDR3 loop spans 11 amino acids. Germline V gene sequence: CDR1 SGHTS, CDR2 YDEGEE. Trimming stripped 4 bases from V and 15 bases from J, with 14 bases between. The DNA for the CDR3 is TGTGCCAGCAGCGTCCGGGACTCACGGTTCTTC. Its translation is CASSVRDSRFF. The whole variable domain, filled in from reference TRBV5-8 and TRBJ2-1, reads EAGVTQSPTHLIKTRGQQATLRCSPISGHTSVYWYQQALGLGLQFLLWYDEGEERNRGNFPPRFSGRQFPNYSSELNVNALELEDSALYLCASSVRDSRFFGPGTRLTVL.

The chain uses TRBV6-1 and TRBJ1-1, with 7 bases matching TRBD1. The CDR3 covers 15 residues. Per the germline V gene, CDR1 is MNHNS and CDR2 is SASEGT. V dropped 6 bases and J dropped 2; count of bases not matched to a gene: 9. The CDR3 region is CASRTLTGVNTEAFF. CDR3 DNA: TGTGCCAGCAGGACCCTTACAGGGGTAAACACTGAAGCTTTCTTT.

V usage is TRBV5-1 and J usage is TRBJ2-3; D is unclear. Germline V gene lookup returns CDR1 SGHRS and CDR2 YFSETQ. V lost 0 bases and J lost 3, with 8 bases in between. This CDR3 region has 14 residues. CDR3 in amino acids: CASSLDPSTDTQYF. CDR3 DNA: TGCGCCAGCAGCTTGGATCCTAGTACAGATACGCAGTATTTT.

In this sample, this clone turned up a few times. The genes are TRBV6-4 and TRBJ2-7; 11 nucleotides align to TRBD2. In germline, CDR1 is MRHNA, CDR2 SNTAGT. Losses at the gene ends were 6 bases for V and 4 bases for J; bases not matched to a gene: 8. There are 15 residues in the CDR3. The CDR3 DNA reads as TGTGCCAGCAGGATGACTAGCGGGATCCATTACGAGCAGTACTTC. Protein sequence: CASRMTSGIHYEQYF.

J is TRBJ1-1 and V is TRBV10-2; D possibly corresponds to TRBD1 (5 bases). With 5 bases removed from V and 2 bases from J, the gap between germline ends came to 12 bases. The CDR3 extends over 14 amino acids. Germline lookup yields CDR1 WSHSY and CDR2 SAAADI. The CDR3 DNA sequence: TGCGCCAGCAGTAACTCCGGGGGAAACACTGAAGCTTTCTTT. Protein product: CASSNSGGNTEAFF.

The chain joins TRBV7-2 to TRBJ2-2; perhaps TRBD1 as D (5 bases). The V gene's germline CDR1 is SGHTA and CDR2 FQGNSA. This CDR3 is built from 18 residues. Trimming pared 5 bases from V and 5 bases from J, leaving 24 bases between. The CDR3 protein is CASSASFMGQGLTGELFF. CDR3 DNA sequence: TGTGCCAGCAGCGCTTCGTTTATGGGGCAGGGTCTTACCGGGGAGCTGTTTTTT.

The chain uses TRBV28 and TRBJ1-2; 8 nucleotides match TRBD1. CDR1 MDHEN and CDR2 SYDVKM come from the germline V gene. The CDR3 totals 15 residues. With 6 bases clipped from V and 0 bases from J, the junction kept 6 bases outside the gene matches. The CDR3 loop reads CASSGTGSANYGYTF. Here the CDR3 DNA reads TGTGCCAGCAGCGGGACAGGATCAGCTAACTATGGCTACACCTTC.

The chain recombines TRBV2 with TRBJ2-1, with 8 bases aligning to TRBD2. The CDR3 is made up of 17 amino acids. V gave up 5 bases and J gave up 2 bases; unmatched junction bases: 11. Per germline, CDR1 SNHLY and CDR2 FYNNEI. The CDR3, as DNA: TGTGCCAGCAGTCTCCTTCCACCGGGACTAGCCTACAATGAGCAGTTCTTC. Translated: CASSLLPPGLAYNEQFF.

The J gene is TRBJ1-5, the V gene TRBV28; no definite D call. V lost 6 bases and J lost 1, with 19 bases in between. From germline, CDR1 is MDHEN and CDR2 SYDVKM. This CDR3 is built from 17 residues. CDR3 sequence reads: CASRSELVSESNQPQHF. The DNA of the CDR3 is TGTGCCAGCAGGTCCGAACTAGTATCAGAGAGCAATCAGCCCCAGCATTTT. The full variable domain, in which reference TRBV28 and TRBJ1-5 provide the parts outside the CDR3, is DVKVTQSSRYLVKRTGEKVFLECVQDMDHENMFWYRQDPGLGLRLIYFSYDVKMKEKGDIPEGYSVSREKKERFSLILESASTNQTSMYLCASRSELVSESNQPQHFGDGTRLSIL.

This clone was observed a few times. V usage is TRBV10-2 and J usage is TRBJ2-2; TRBD2 aligns across 10 bases. Unmatched junction bases numbered 5, after V lost 3 bases and J lost 7 bases. The CDR3 extends over 15 amino acids. CDR1 is WSHSY and CDR2 is SAAADI in the germline V gene. The CDR3 DNA reads as TGCGCCAGCAGTGAACCTAGCGGGAGCGTCGGGGAGCTGTTTTTT. This gives the protein CASSEPSGSVGELFF.

The gene calls are TRBV28 and TRBJ1-4; D is possibly TRBD1 (6 bases). Germline V gives CDR1 MDHEN, CDR2 SYDVKM. Trimming removed 3 bases from V and 2 bases from J, with 13 bases in between. This CDR3 is 16 amino acids long. CDR3 coding DNA: TGTGCCAGCAGTTTGGCAGGGGTTGGTACTAATGAAAAACTGTTTTTT. Translation: CASSLAGVGTNEKLFF.

This chain connects TRBV6-1 to TRBJ2-3, with 9 bases identical to TRBD2. The junction had 6 bases not matched to a gene; V was cut back by 6 bases and J by 5 bases. The CDR3 has 14 residues. Per the germline V gene, CDR1 is MNHNS and CDR2 is SASEGT. The CDR3 DNA is TGTGCCAGCAGGCCCGGACTAGCGATAGATACGCAGTATTTT. Amino acid sequence: CASRPGLAIDTQYF.

The chain has TRBV11-2 and TRBJ1-6, with no clear D. Germline V gives CDR1 SGHAT, CDR2 FQNNGV. This CDR3 comprises 14 residues. V was pared by 1 base and J by 11 bases, with 12 bases between. The CDR3 sequence is CASSLVSGLPPLHF. The CDR3 bases are TGTGCCAGCAGCTTAGTCTCTGGGCTCCCACCCCTCCACTTT.

This clone was seen once. The CDR3: CASSLDPRGETQYF. CDR3 sequence (DNA): TGTGCCAGCAGCTTAGATCCCAGGGGTGAGACCCAGTACTTC. The chain recombines TRBV7-2 with TRBJ2-5, with D perhaps TRBD1 (6 bases). CDR1 and CDR2 (germline): SGHTA, FQGNSA. The CDR3 is made up of 14 amino acids. V was pared by 1 base and J by 5 bases, with 11 bases between.

Remarks on this clone: The junction departs from the called germline gene at one end, perhaps through a read error. This chain joins TRBV4-1 and TRBJ2-3; 7 positions match TRBD1. This CDR3 comprises 15 residues. Germline V gene data show CDR1 as MGHRA and CDR2 as YSYEKL. The DNA for the CDR3 is TGCGCCGGCAGCCAATACGACAGGGTCCCAGATACGCAGTATTTT. It codes for CAGSQYDRVPDTQYF.

The chain uses TRBV28 and TRBJ2-2, with 16 bases aligning to TRBD2. The J segment lost 4 bases and the V segment lost 5 bases, leaving 7 bases of the junction unmatched. In germline, CDR1 is MDHEN, CDR2 SYDVKM. This CDR3 is 18 amino acids long. For the CDR3, the DNA is TGTGCCAGCAGTCCGGGACTAGCGGGAGGGCCGGGCACCGGGGAGCTGTTTTTT. Translating gives CASSPGLAGGPGTGELFF.

This rearrangement joins TRBV19 to TRBJ1-1, with unresolved D. Germline V gene data show CDR1 as LNHDA and CDR2 as SQIVND (reference sequence). The CDR3 has 14 residues. With 3 bases removed from V and 5 bases from J, the gap between germline ends came to 13 bases. The CDR3 protein is CASSIAAWSTEAFF. The CDR3 nucleotides read TGTGCCAGTAGTATCGCGGCGTGGAGTACTGAAGCTTTCTTT.

The J gene is TRBJ2-3, the V gene TRBV5-1; unclear D gene. V was pared by 3 bases and J by 0 bases, with 5 bases between. Per germline, CDR1 SGHRS and CDR2 YFSETQ. CDR3 length: 13 amino acids. The CDR3 sequence is CASSSTSTDTQYF. The CDR3 nucleotides are TGCGCCAGCAGCTCGACTAGCACAGATACGCAGTATTTT.

The chain uses TRBV5-8 and TRBJ2-2; D gene ambiguous. V was shortened by 4 bases and J by 5 bases, with 21 bases between the two germline ends. The CDR3 consists of 17 residues. CDR1 is SGHTS and CDR2 is YDEGEE in the germline V gene. The CDR3: CASSPDYGWVWTGELFF. CDR3 DNA sequence: TGTGCCAGCAGCCCCGATTATGGGTGGGTTTGGACCGGGGAGCTGTTTTTT.

The chain links TRBV7-8 to TRBJ2-7, with a possible D match to TRBD1 (6 bases). Germline V gene sequence: CDR1 SGHVS, CDR2 FQNEAQ. The V and J ends lost 4 bases and 5 bases respectively, with 12 bases between them. The CDR3 is made up of 13 amino acids. CDR3 sequence (DNA): TGTGCCAGCAGCTCCACAGGGATCCACGAGCAGTACTTC. Amino acids: CASSSTGIHEQYF.

The chain employs TRBV28 and TRBJ1-3; 7 bases map to TRBD1. Per germline, CDR1 MDHEN and CDR2 SYDVKM. This CDR3 region has 14 residues. The junction had 1 base not matched to a gene; V was cut back by 5 bases and J by 0 bases. CDR3 sequence: CASSAGGSGNTIYF. CDR3 DNA: TGTGCCAGCAGTGCAGGGGGCTCTGGAAACACCATATATTTT.

V usage is TRBV19 and J usage is TRBJ2-7, with 10 bases identical to TRBD1. CDR1 and CDR2 from the germline V gene are LNHDA and SQIVND (reference sequence). The length of the CDR3 is 14 residues. The V gene end was trimmed by 5 bases and the J gene end by 2 bases; junction bases not matched to a gene: 3. The CDR3 is CASSPGTGAYEQYF. For the CDR3, the DNA is TGTGCCAGTAGTCCCGGGACAGGGGCCTACGAGCAGTACTTC.

J is TRBJ1-1 and V is TRBV18; 7 nucleotides agree with TRBD1. Germline V gives CDR1 KGHSH, CDR2 LQKENI. V dropped 2 bases and J dropped 1; count of bases not matched to a gene: 4. The CDR3 extends over 15 amino acids. The CDR3 protein is CASSPDAGGNTEAFF. CDR3 DNA: TGTGCCAGCTCACCAGATGCAGGGGGGAACACTGAAGCTTTCTTT.

This clone has only a few counts. The V and J genes are TRBV20-1 and TRBJ1-3; D call uncertain. The ends were cut back, 5 bases at V and 7 bases at J, with 9 bases in the middle. The CDR3 totals 11 residues. Germline-derived CDR1 and CDR2 are DFQATT and SNEGSKA (reference sequence). DNA of the CDR3: TGCAGTGCTGACCTCGAGAACACCATATATTTT. Translated, it gives CSADLENTIYF.

The genes are TRBV27 and TRBJ1-5, with D perhaps TRBD1 (5 bases). The CDR3 is 14 amino acids. Deletions cut 3 bases from V and 2 bases from J, with 8 bases between. Germline V gene data show CDR1 as MNHEY and CDR2 as SMNVEV (reference sequence). CDR3 sequence (DNA): TGTGCCAGCAGTTTTCGAGGGGGCAATCAGCCCCAGCATTTT. This sequence encodes CASSFRGGNQPQHF.

V is TRBV29-1 and J is TRBJ1-2, with D possibly TRBD1 on 6 matching bases. The V gene's germline CDR1 is SQVTM and CDR2 ANQGSEA. CDR3 length: 14 amino acids. The V end lost 7 bases, the J end lost 4 bases, and 19 bases lay between the germline ends. CDR3 in amino acids: CSAGQRSSVYGYTF. The CDR3 bases are TGCAGCGCTGGACAGAGGTCTTCGGTCTATGGCTACACCTTC. Combining the CDR3 with reference TRBV29-1 and TRBJ1-2 gives the whole variable domain SAVISQKPSRDICQRGTSLTIQCQVDSQVTMMFWYRQQPGQSLTLIATANQGSEATYESGFVIDKFPISRPNLTFSTLTVSNMSPEDSSIYLCSAGQRSSVYGYTFGSGTRLTVV.

The chain has TRBV4-3 and TRBJ1-5; TRBD1 agrees at 12 bases. After removal of 1 base from V and 0 bases from J, the junction contained 13 bases not matched to a gene. Germline assignment: CDR1 LGHNA and CDR2 YSLEER. CDR3 size: 21 residues. CDR3 nucleotide sequence: TGCGCCAGCAGCCAAGTTTCTTTTCGGGACAGGGGGCTTTATAGCAATCAGCCCCAGCATTTT. Translation gives CASSQVSFRDRGLYSNQPQHF.

The CDR3 protein is CASSQEGESPGELFF. The CDR3 DNA sequence: TGTGCCAGCAGCCAAGAAGGGGAGAGTCCCGGGGAGCTGTTTTTT. J is TRBJ2-2 and V is TRBV4-2; either TRBD1 or TRBD2 may fit D (5 bases each). The CDR3 has 15 residues. Trimming removed 0 bases at V and 6 bases at J, with 11 bases between. Per the germline V gene, CDR1 is LGHNA and CDR2 is YNFKEQ.